Following are 2 T cell receptor beta chains from one sample sequenced in a study of tumor and adjacent non-tumor tissue in lung cancer. A modified ARM-PCR protocol with three rounds of nested PCR amplified TCRbeta. Via MiXCR, TCRdb re-called the multiplex PCR reads, giving one row per CDR3 protein. The sample shows some 100,000 distinct CDR3 sequences, around three fifths of them seen only once. RNA was extracted from bulk tissue without any cell sorting. The normal lung tissue was taken more than 3 cm from the tumor edge. Sequencing input: distant non-tumor lung tissue. The receptors come from a man aged 25 to 40 with non-small cell lung cancer.

On this clonotype: A much larger clonotype is one base distant, so this may be a read error. J is TRBJ1-2 and V is TRBV5-1, with no clear D. The CDR3 extends over 16 amino acids. The germline V gene encodes CDR1 SGHRS and CDR2 YFSETQ. For the CDR3, the DNA is TGCGCCAGCAGCTTGGGGGCGGGGAACTTCTACTATGACTACACCTTC. Its translation is CASSLGAGNFYYDYTF.

V is TRBV11-2 and J is TRBJ2-7, with TRBD2 matching over 8 bases. The CDR3 loop spans 15 amino acids. Germline loops: CDR1 SGHAT, CDR2 FQNNGV. Unmatched junction bases numbered 14, after V lost 8 bases and J lost 5 bases. The CDR3 DNA sequence: TGTGCCAGCGGCATCCCCGGGACTAGGTATCACGAGCAGTACTTC. Its protein is CASGIPGTRYHEQYF.